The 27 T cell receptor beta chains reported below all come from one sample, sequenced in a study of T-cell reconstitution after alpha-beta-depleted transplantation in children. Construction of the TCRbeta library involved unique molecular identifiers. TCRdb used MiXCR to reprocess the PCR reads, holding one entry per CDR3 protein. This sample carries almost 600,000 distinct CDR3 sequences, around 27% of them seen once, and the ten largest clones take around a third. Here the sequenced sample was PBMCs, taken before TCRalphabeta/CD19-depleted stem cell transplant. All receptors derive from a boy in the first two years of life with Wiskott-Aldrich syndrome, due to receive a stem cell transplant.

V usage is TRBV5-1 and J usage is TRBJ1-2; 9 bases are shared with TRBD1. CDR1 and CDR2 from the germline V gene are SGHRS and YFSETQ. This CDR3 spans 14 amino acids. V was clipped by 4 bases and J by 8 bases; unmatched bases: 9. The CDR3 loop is CASSPLGQGVGYTF. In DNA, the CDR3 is TGCGCCAGCAGCCCCTTGGGACAGGGTGTCGGCTACACCTTC.

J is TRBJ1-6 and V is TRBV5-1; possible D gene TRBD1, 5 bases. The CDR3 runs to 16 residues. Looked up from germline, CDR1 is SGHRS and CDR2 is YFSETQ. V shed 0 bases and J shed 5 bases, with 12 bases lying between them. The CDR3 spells CASSLGDSSNNSPLHF. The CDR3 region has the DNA TGCGCCAGCAGCTTGGGAGACAGTAGCAATAATTCACCCCTCCACTTT.

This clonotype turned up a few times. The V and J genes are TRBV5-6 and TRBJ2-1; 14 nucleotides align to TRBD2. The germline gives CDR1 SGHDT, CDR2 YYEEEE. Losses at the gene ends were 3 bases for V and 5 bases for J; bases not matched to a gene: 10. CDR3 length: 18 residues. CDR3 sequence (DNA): TGTGCCAGCAGCTCCCTCGGACTAGCGGGAGGTGGAAACAATGAGCAGTTCTTC. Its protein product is CASSSLGLAGGGNNEQFF.

The CDR3 reads CASSLGEVKNIQYF. DNA for the CDR3: TGTGCCAGCAGTTTAGGAGAGGTCAAAAACATTCAGTACTTC. The chain links TRBV12-3 or TRBV12-4 to TRBJ2-4; D is unclear. The CDR3 consists of 14 residues. The germline V and J ends were trimmed by 1 base and 3 bases, with 7 bases remaining between them.

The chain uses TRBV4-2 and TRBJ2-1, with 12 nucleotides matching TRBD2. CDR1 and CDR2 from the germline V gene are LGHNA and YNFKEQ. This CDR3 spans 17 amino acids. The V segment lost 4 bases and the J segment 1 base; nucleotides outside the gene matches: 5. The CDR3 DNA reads TGTGCCAGCAGCCCGCAGACTAGCGGGAGTTCCTACAATGAGCAGTTCTTC. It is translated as CASSPQTSGSSYNEQFF.

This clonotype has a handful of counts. The CDR3 is CAWSVDSRNTEAFF. CDR3 in DNA: TGTGCCTGGAGTGTCGACAGCCGGAACACTGAAGCTTTCTTT. J is TRBJ1-1 and V is TRBV30; D might be TRBD1 (5 bases). Germline V gene sequence: CDR1 GTSNPN, CDR2 SVGIG (reference sequence). V lost 0 bases, J lost 1 base, and 9 bases lay in between. The CDR3 runs to 14 residues. Combining the CDR3 with reference TRBV30 and TRBJ1-1 gives the whole variable domain SQTIHQWPATLVQPVGSPLSLECTVEGTSNPNLYWYRQAAGRGLQLLFYSVGIGQISSEVPQNLSASRPQDRQFILSSKKLLLSDSGFYLCAWSVDSRNTEAFFGQGTRLTVV.

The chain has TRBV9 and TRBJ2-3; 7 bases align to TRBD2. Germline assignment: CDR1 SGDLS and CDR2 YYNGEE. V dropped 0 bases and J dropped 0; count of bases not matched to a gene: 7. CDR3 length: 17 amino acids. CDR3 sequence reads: CASSVGGRSGSTDTQYF. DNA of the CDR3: TGTGCCAGCAGCGTAGGAGGTCGTAGCGGGAGCACAGATACGCAGTATTTT.

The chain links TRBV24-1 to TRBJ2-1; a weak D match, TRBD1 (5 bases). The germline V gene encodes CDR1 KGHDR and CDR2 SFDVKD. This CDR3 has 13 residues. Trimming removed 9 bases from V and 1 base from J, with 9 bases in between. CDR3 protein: CATADKSYNEQFF. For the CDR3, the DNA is TGTGCCACCGCGGACAAATCCTACAATGAGCAGTTCTTC.

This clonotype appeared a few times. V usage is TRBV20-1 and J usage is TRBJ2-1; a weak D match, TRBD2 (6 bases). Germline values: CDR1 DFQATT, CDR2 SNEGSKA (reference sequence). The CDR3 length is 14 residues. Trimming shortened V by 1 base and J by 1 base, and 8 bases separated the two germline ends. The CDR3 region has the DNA TGCAGTGCTAGAGTGGAGGGGTCCTACAATGAGCAGTTCTTC. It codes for CSARVEGSYNEQFF.

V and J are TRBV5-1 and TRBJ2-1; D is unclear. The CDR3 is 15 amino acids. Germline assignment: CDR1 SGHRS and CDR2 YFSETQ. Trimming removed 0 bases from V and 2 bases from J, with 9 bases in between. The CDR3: CASSLVLTPYNEQFF. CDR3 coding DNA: TGCGCCAGCAGCTTGGTCTTGACTCCCTACAATGAGCAGTTCTTC.

The CDR3 DNA follows: TGTGCCAGCAGGCCTAGTGGAGGCAATGAGCAGTTCTTC. Residues: CASRPSGGNEQFF. The chain couples TRBV12-3 or TRBV12-4 to TRBJ2-1, with D maybe TRBD2 (5 bases). This CDR3 has 13 residues. Trimming took 6 bases from V and 6 from J, leaving 12 bases between them.

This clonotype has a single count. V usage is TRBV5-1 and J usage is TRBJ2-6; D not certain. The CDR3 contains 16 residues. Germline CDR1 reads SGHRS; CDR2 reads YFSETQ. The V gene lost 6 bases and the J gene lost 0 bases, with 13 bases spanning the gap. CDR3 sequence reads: CASTNVGYSGANVLTF. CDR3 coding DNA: TGCGCCAGCACGAACGTGGGGTACTCTGGGGCCAACGTCCTGACTTTC.

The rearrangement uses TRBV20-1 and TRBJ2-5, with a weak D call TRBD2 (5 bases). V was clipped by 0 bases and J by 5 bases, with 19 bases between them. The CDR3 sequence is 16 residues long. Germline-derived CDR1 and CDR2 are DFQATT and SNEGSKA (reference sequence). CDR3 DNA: TGCAGTGCTAGAGAAACACTGCGGACTTTTCTCGAGACCCAGTACTTC. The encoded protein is CSARETLRTFLETQYF.

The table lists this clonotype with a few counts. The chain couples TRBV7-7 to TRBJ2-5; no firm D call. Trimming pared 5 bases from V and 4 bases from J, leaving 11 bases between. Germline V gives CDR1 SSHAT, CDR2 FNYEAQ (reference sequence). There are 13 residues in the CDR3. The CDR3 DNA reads TGTGCCAGCAGCCAAGGGATGGGAGAGACCCAGTACTTC. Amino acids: CASSQGMGETQYF.

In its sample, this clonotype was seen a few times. DNA of the CDR3: TGTGCCAGCAGCGAGATCTCGCGGGAGATCTACGAGCAGTACTTC. Translated, it gives CASSEISREIYEQYF. The rearrangement joins TRBV9 to TRBJ2-7, with 7 bases identical to TRBD2. From germline, CDR1 is SGDLS and CDR2 YYNGEE. With V trimmed by 3 bases and J by 3 bases, 9 bases remained unmatched. This CDR3 has 15 residues.

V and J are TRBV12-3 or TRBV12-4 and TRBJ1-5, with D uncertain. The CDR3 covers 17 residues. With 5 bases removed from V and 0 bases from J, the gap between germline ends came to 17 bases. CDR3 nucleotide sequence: TGTGCCAGCAGTCCACGAGGGTTCGGTAATAGCAATCAGCCCCAGCATTTT. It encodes CASSPRGFGNSNQPQHF.

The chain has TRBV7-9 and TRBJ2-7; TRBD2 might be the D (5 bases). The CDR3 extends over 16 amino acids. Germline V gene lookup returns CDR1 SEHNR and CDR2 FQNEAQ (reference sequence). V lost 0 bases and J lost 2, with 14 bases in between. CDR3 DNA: TGTGCCAGCAGCTTAGCGGAGACTATATCCACCTACGAGCAGTACTTC. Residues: CASSLAETISTYEQYF.

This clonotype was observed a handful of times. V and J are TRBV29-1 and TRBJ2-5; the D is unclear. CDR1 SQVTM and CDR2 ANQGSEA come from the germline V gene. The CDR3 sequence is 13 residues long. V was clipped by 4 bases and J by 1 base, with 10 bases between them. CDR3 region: CSVGQSLQETQYF. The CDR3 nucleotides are TGCAGCGTTGGGCAGTCGCTCCAAGAGACCCAGTACTTC.

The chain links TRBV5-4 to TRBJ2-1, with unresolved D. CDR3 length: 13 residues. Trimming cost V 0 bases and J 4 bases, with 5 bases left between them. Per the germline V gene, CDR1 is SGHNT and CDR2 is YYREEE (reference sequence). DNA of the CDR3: TGTGCCAGCAGCTTGGTCGAGTACAATGAGCAGTTCTTC. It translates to CASSLVEYNEQFF.

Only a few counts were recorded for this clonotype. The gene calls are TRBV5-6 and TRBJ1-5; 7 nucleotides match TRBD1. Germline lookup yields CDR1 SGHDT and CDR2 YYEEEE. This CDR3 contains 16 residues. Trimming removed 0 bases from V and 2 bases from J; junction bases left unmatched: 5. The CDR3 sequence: CASSLGQGVGNQPQHF. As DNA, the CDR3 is TGTGCCAGCAGCTTGGGACAGGGTGTGGGCAATCAGCCCCAGCATTTT.

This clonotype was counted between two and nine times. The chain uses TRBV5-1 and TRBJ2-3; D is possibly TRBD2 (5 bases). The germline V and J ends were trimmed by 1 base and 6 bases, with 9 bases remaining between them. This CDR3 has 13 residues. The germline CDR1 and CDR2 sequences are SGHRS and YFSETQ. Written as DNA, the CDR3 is TGCGCCAGCAGCTTGCGGGGAGATGATACGCAGTATTTT. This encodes CASSLRGDDTQYF. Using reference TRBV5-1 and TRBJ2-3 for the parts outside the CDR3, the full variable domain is KAGVTQTPRYLIKTRGQQVTLSCSPISGHRSVSWYQQTPGQGLQFLFEYFSETQRNKGNFPGRFSGRQFSNSRSEMNVSTLELGDSALYLCASSLRGDDTQYFGPGTRLTVL.

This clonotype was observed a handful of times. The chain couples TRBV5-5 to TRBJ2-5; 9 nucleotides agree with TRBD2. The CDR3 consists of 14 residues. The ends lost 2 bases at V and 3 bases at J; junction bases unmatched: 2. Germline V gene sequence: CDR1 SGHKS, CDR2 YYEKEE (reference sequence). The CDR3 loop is CASSLGTSKETQYF. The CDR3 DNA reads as TGTGCCAGCAGCTTAGGGACTAGCAAAGAGACCCAGTACTTC.

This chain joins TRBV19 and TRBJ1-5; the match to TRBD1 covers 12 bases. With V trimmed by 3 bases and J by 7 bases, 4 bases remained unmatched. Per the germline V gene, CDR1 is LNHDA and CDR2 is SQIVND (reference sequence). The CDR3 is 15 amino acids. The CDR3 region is CASSIGTGGGQPQHF. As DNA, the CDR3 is TGTGCCAGTAGTATCGGGACAGGGGGCGGACAGCCCCAGCATTTT.

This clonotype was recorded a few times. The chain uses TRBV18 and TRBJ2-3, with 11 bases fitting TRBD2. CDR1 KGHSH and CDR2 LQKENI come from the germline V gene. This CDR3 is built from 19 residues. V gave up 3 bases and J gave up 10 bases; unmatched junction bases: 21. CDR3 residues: CASSPAPPSGRMGLPAQYF. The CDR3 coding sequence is TGTGCCAGCTCACCGGCTCCCCCTAGCGGGAGGATGGGTTTGCCGGCGCAGTATTTT.

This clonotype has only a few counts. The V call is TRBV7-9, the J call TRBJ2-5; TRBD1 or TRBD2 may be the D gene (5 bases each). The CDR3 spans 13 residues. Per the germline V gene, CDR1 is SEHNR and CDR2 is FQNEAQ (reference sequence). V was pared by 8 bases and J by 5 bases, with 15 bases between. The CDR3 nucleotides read TGTGCCAGCCGGGACGGATCCGTCGAGACCCAGTACTTC. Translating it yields CASRDGSVETQYF.

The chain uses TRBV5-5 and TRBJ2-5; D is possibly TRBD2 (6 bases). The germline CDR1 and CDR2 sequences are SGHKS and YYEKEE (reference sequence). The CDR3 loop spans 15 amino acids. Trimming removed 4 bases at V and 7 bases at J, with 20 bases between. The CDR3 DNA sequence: TGTGCCAGCAGCCGCCGACTAGGACAAGACGGGACCCAGTACTTC. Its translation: CASSRRLGQDGTQYF.

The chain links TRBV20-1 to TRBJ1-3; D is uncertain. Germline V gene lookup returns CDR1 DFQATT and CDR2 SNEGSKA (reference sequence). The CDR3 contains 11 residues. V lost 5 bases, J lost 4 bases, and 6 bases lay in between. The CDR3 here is CSARWGNTIYF. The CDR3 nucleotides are TGCAGTGCTCGTTGGGGAAACACCATATATTTT.